Listed here are 8 T cell receptor beta chains from one sample, sequenced in a study of cytomegalovirus exposure and HLA in healthy donors. The PCR contained 60 Vbeta and 13 Jbeta primers. Assay used: immunoSEQ multiplex PCR; TCRdb lists only in-frame clones, some missing. The sample includes 150,000 to 200,000 clones, over 75% of them seen just once. Sequencing was performed on PBMCs. The receptor set was obtained from a man aged 40-49 years in good health and CMV-seropositive.

Note on this clone: At one end, the junction sequence differs from germline, possibly due to a read error. The gene calls are TRBV19 and TRBJ2-2, with a possible D match to TRBD2 (5 bases). The CDR3 is 13 residues long. Germline V gene sequence: CDR1 LNHDA, CDR2 SQIVND (reference sequence). In nucleotides, the CDR3 is TGTGCCAGTAGCATCAGGTGGACCGGGGAGCTGCTTTTT. The encoded protein is CASSIRWTGELLF.

The chain is built from TRBV19 and TRBJ2-2; D possibly corresponds to TRBD1 (5 bases). Trimming pared 4 bases from V and 5 bases from J, leaving 14 bases between. This CDR3 region has 15 residues. Germline assignment: CDR1 LNHDA and CDR2 SQIVND (reference sequence). CDR3 protein: CASSTRIQGTGELFF. The CDR3 DNA reads TGTGCCAGTAGTACTCGGATCCAGGGTACCGGGGAGCTGTTTTTT.

This chain uses TRBV7-2 with TRBJ2-7; D gene uncertain. This CDR3 has 14 residues. V lost 5 bases and J 2 bases, leaving 13 bases between the germline ends. The germline gives CDR1 SGHTA, CDR2 FQGNSA. Here the CDR3 reads CASSPQGGPYEQYF. In DNA form, the CDR3 reads TGTGCCAGCAGCCCACAAGGCGGCCCCTACGAGCAGTACTTC.

This clone was seen many times. V usage is TRBV19 and J usage is TRBJ2-1; 8 bases match TRBD2. The CDR3 contains 15 residues. Germline assignment: CDR1 LNHDA and CDR2 SQIVND (reference sequence). J gave up 5 bases and V 1 base, and 4 bases lay outside the gene matches. The CDR3 loop is CASSIGGLEHNEQFF. The CDR3 coding sequence is TGTGCCAGTAGTATAGGGGGACTAGAACACAATGAGCAGTTCTTC.

A note on this clone: A junction end diverges from the germline sequence, so it may reflect a read error. J is TRBJ2-3 and V is TRBV7-7; 8 nucleotides agree with TRBD2. The germline CDR1 and CDR2 sequences are SSHAT and FNYEAQ (reference sequence). This CDR3 comprises 15 residues. The CDR3: CASSSLADHTDTQYF. CDR3 in DNA: TGTGCTAGCAGCTCACTAGCGGACCACACAGATACGCAGTATTTT.

This rearrangement joins TRBV10-3 to TRBJ2-7; no definite D call. Germline CDR1 and CDR2: ENHRY and SYGVKD. Trimming shortened V by 1 base and J by 5 bases, and 12 bases separated the two germline ends. The CDR3 is made up of 14 amino acids. The CDR3 nucleotides are TGTGCCATCAGTGAGTATTCGGGTTCCCACGAGCAGTACTTC. The encoded protein is CAISEYSGSHEQYF.

The V call is TRBV2, the J call TRBJ1-2; TRBD1 agrees at 8 bases. Trimming at V came to 5 bases and at J to 4 bases, leaving 3 bases not matched to a gene. The CDR3 extends over 13 amino acids. Germline CDR1 is SNHLY and CDR2 is FYNNEI. The CDR3 is CASSPTGVYGYTF. CDR3 nucleotide sequence: TGTGCCAGCAGTCCGACAGGGGTCTATGGCTACACCTTC.

This clone was counted a single time. The rearrangement joins TRBV10-2 to TRBJ2-3; 8 bases match TRBD1. This CDR3 has 14 residues. Looked up from germline, CDR1 is WSHSY and CDR2 is SAAADI. Trimming took 8 bases from V and 0 from J; bases not matched to a gene: 4. CDR3 sequence (DNA): TGCGCCAGCCGGCAGGGGGCAAGCACAGATACGCAGTATTTT. This translates into CASRQGASTDTQYF.